This is a list of T cell receptor beta chains from one sample in a study of molecular identifiers for immune sequencing clone quantification. TCRdb called the PCR reads again in MiXCR, with one record for every CDR3 protein. The sample holds around 480,000 distinct CDR3 sequences, around 21% seen once. The specimen sequenced was naive CD8+ T cells from blood, with Jurkat cell RNA spiked in. The receptors derive from a human donor in good health. Some libraries in this study had Jurkat cell RNA spiked in. Both conserved end residues are part of each CDR3. The D gene is left open where the match is weak. Not every row has a clone size; where given, it reads once, few, many or a size class.

TRBJ2-1	TRBD1	TRBV4-3	few	CASSQTGAYNEQFF	TGCGCCAGCAGCCAAACAGGGGCCTACAATGAGCAGTTCTTC
TRBJ2-7	NA	TRBV6-2/TRBV6-3	NA	CASRGTYRAYEQYF	TGTGCCAGCAGGGGGACTTACCGCGCCTACGAGCAGTACTTC
TRBJ2-3	NA	TRBV5-4	NA	CASSLAGGVADTQYF	TGTGCCAGCAGCTTGGCAGGTGGGGTCGCAGATACGCAGTATTTT
TRBJ2-7	NA	TRBV30	few	CAWSVRGPPALEQYF	TGTGCCTGGAGTGTCCGCGGGCCCCCGGCTTTAGAGCAGTACTTC
TRBJ2-7	TRBD1	TRBV6-5	NA	CASKDRGAYEQYF	TGTGCCAGCAAGGACAGGGGCGCCTACGAGCAGTACTTC
TRBJ1-1	TRBD1	TRBV4-1	few	CASSLGDSSDTEAFF	TGCGCCAGCAGCCTGGGGGACAGTTCGGACACTGAAGCTTTCTTT
TRBJ2-1	TRBD1	TRBV12-3/TRBV12-4	NA	CASSPRTGGDERFF	TGTGCCAGCAGTCCCCGGACAGGGGGCGACGAGCGGTTCTTC
TRBJ1-1	NA	TRBV28	many	CASSFNGAEAFF	TGTGCCAGCAGTTTTAATGGGGCTGAAGCTTTCTTT
TRBJ1-1	NA	TRBV4-1	many	CASSQDRTANTEAFF	TGCGCCAGCAGCCAAGACCGGACAGCGAACACTGAAGCTTTCTTT
TRBJ2-7	NA	TRBV13	NA	CASSHWGSSSYERYF	TGTGCCAGCAGCCACTGGGGTTCGAGCTCCTACGAGCGGTACTTC
TRBJ1-1	TRBD1	TRBV7-9	many	CASSRDRDVYAFF	TGTGCCAGCAGCCGTGACAGGGACGTGTACGCTTTCTTT
TRBJ2-2	TRBD2	TRBV11-2	few	CASSLFVVLGGTGELFF	TGTGCCAGCAGCTTATTCGTAGTTTTGGGAGGGACCGGGGAGCTGTTTTTT
TRBJ1-6	NA	TRBV3-1	NA	CASSHQNRRSSYNSPLHF	TGTGCCAGCAGCCATCAAAACAGGAGAAGCTCCTATAATTCACCCCTCCACTTT
TRBJ1-6	NA	TRBV5-6	NA	CASSLGSGVNNSPLHF	TGTGCCAGCAGCTTGGGGTCGGGGGTTAATAATTCACCCCTCCACTTT
TRBJ2-7	NA	TRBV27	few	CASSFSTGYEQYF	TGTGCCAGCAGTTTTTCTACAGGGTACGAGCAGTACTTC
TRBJ1-2	NA	TRBV7-2	few	CAASESEVGYTF	TGTGCCGCTAGCGAGTCCGAAGTCGGCTACACCTTC
TRBJ2-2	NA	TRBV30	few	CAWKDWLGGELFF	TGTGCCTGGAAAGACTGGCTTGGCGGGGAGCTGTTTTTT
TRBJ2-5	TRBD2	TRBV7-9	many	CASSFFSGGPQETQYF	TGTGCCAGCAGCTTTTTTAGCGGGGGGCCACAAGAGACCCAGTACTTC
TRBJ2-7	NA	TRBV20-1	few	CSARDRDFTYEQYF	TGCAGTGCTAGAGATCGTGACTTCACCTACGAGCAGTACTTC
TRBJ2-3	NA	TRBV12-3/TRBV12-4	NA	CASSPSSEGPWGTQYF	TGTGCCAGTTCCCCGTCGTCGGAGGGGCCCTGGGGTACGCAGTATTTT
TRBJ1-3	NA	TRBV27	NA	CASSPQVFPGNTIYF	TGTGCCAGCAGTCCTCAGGTTTTTCCTGGAAACACCATATATTTT
TRBJ2-7	NA	TRBV29-1	NA	CSALGGNYEQYF	TGCAGCGCTCTTGGGGGGAACTACGAGCAGTACTTC
TRBJ2-5	NA	TRBV7-9	many	CASSWDFRNQETQYF	TGTGCCAGCAGCTGGGACTTCCGGAACCAAGAGACCCAGTACTTC
TRBJ1-1	TRBD1	TRBV7-9	many	CASSPLPRSDRGTEAFF	TGTGCCAGCAGCCCCCTCCCTCGGTCTGACAGGGGGACTGAAGCTTTCTTT
TRBJ1-2	NA	TRBV14	NA	CASSQEGGTRWDYGYTF	TGTGCCAGCAGCCAAGAAGGAGGGACACGGTGGGACTATGGCTACACCTTC
TRBJ2-2	TRBD2	TRBV5-1	many	CASSLVASGRVDTGELFF	TGCGCCAGCAGCTTGGTAGCTAGCGGGAGGGTCGACACCGGGGAGCTGTTTTTT
TRBJ2-1	NA	TRBV7-8	NA	CASSLVPVYNEQFF	TGTGCCAGCAGCTTAGTGCCCGTCTACAATGAGCAGTTCTTC
TRBJ1-1	NA	TRBV6-2/TRBV6-3	NA	CAGSTTGNTEAFF	TGTGCCGGCAGCACTACCGGGAACACTGAAGCTTTCTTT
TRBJ2-7	NA	TRBV5-1	NA	CASSLAEGLLSYEQYF	TGCGCCAGCAGCTTGGCCGAAGGACTGCTATCCTACGAGCAGTACTTC
TRBJ2-5	TRBD2	TRBV29-1	many	CSVVAGVETQYF	TGCAGCGTTGTAGCGGGGGTAGAGACCCAGTACTTC
TRBJ2-1	NA	TRBV27	few	CASSSSSPSYNEQFF	TGTGCCAGCAGTTCTTCTAGCCCATCCTACAATGAGCAGTTCTTC
TRBJ1-5	NA	TRBV6-6	many	CASSYSDTGWSNQPQHF	TGTGCCAGCAGTTACTCTGATACAGGGTGGAGCAATCAGCCCCAGCATTTT
TRBJ2-7	NA	TRBV4-3	NA	CASSQSRGISYEQYF	TGCGCCAGCAGCCAAAGTAGGGGTATCTCCTACGAGCAGTACTTC
TRBJ2-5	NA	TRBV24-1	many	CATSDPGEETQYF	TGTGCCACCAGTGATCCCGGGGAGGAGACCCAGTACTTC
TRBJ2-1	NA	TRBV10-3	NA	CAICESEVVYEQFF	TGTGCCATCTGTGAGTCGGAGGTAGTATATGAGCAGTTCTTC
TRBJ1-5	NA	TRBV27	NA	CASSYLGGNQPQHF	TGTGCCAGCAGTTATCTGGGTGGCAATCAGCCCCAGCATTTT
TRBJ1-1	NA	TRBV12-3/TRBV12-4	many	CATAWSGRTEAFF	TGTGCCACCGCGTGGTCCGGGCGCACTGAAGCTTTCTTT
TRBJ1-1	TRBD1	TRBV13	NA	CASGGQGSEAFF	TGTGCCAGCGGGGGACAGGGCTCTGAAGCTTTCTTT
TRBJ2-7	NA	TRBV11-2	few	CASSLGAATSYEQYF	TGTGCCAGCAGCTTAGGGGCGGCGACCTCCTACGAGCAGTACTTC
TRBJ2-1	NA	TRBV12-3/TRBV12-4	few	CASSFWGRRDNEQFF	TGTGCCAGCAGTTTTTGGGGACGGCGGGACAATGAGCAGTTCTTC
TRBJ1-1	TRBD1	TRBV12-5	NA	CASGPGQNMNTEAFF	TGTGCTAGTGGTCCGGGACAGAACATGAACACTGAAGCTTTCTTT
TRBJ2-1	TRBD2	TRBV6-5	few	CASSKLAYGQDEQFF	TGTGCCAGCAGTAAACTAGCGTACGGTCAGGATGAGCAGTTCTTC
TRBJ2-5	TRBD2	TRBV7-9	many	CASSFLAGGETQYF	TGTGCCAGCAGCTTTTTAGCGGGAGGAGAGACCCAGTACTTC
TRBJ1-6	NA	TRBV28	many	CASSTYLGEDSPLHF	TGTGCCAGCAGTACTTACCTTGGGGAGGATTCACCCCTCCACTTT
TRBJ1-3	NA	TRBV14	many	CASSRDQIRSGNTIYF	TGTGCCAGCAGCCGAGACCAGATTCGCTCTGGAAACACCATATATTTT
TRBJ2-3	NA	TRBV30	NA	CAWSRSTDTQYF	TGTGCCTGGAGTCGGAGCACAGATACGCAGTATTTT
TRBJ2-5	NA	TRBV6-2/TRBV6-3	few	CASSYPGPQYQETQYF	TGTGCCAGCAGTTACCCCGGTCCACAGTACCAAGAGACCCAGTACTTC